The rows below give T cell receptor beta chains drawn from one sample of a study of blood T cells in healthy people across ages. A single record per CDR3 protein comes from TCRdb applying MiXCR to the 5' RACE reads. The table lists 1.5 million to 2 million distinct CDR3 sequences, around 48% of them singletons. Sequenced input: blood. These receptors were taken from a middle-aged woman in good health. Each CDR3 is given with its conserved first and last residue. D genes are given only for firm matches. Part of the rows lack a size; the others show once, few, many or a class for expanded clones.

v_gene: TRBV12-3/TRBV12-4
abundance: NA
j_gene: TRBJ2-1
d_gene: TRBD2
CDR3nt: TGTGCCAGCAGCCTGGGACTAGCCGTAATCAATGAGCAGTTCTTC
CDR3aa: CASSLGLAVINEQFF

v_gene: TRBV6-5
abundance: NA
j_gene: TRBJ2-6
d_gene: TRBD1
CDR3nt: TGTGCCAGCAGTTACGGGACAGGGGGCACTGGGGCCAACGTCCTGACTTTC
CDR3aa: CASSYGTGGTGANVLTF

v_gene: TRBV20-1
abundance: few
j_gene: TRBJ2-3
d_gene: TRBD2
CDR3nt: TGCAGTGCTTTAATAGCGGGGGCGGCAGATACGCAGTATTTT
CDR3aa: CSALIAGAADTQYF

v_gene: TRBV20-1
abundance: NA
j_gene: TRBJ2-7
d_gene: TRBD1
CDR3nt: TGCAGTGCTAGGACCGGGACAGGGATGGGCTACGAGCAGTACTTC
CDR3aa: CSARTGTGMGYEQYF

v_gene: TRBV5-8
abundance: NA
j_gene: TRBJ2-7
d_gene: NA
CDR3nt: TGTGCCAGCAGCTTTAAGAAATACGAGCAGTACTTC
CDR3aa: CASSFKKYEQYF

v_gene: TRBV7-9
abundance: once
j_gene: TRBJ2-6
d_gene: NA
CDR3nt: TGTGCCAGCAGCTGGGCCGCTGGGGCCGACGTCCTGACTTTC
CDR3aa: CASSWAAGADVLTF

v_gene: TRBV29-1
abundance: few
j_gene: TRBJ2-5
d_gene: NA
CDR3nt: TGCAGCGCCTTCGACGGAGGGGAGACCCAGTACTTC
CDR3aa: CSAFDGGETQYF

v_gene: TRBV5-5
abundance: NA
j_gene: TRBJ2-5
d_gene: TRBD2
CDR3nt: TGTGCCAGCAGCGGGTGGGTCATCGGGAGGTCTATACAAGAGACCCAGTACTTC
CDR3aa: CASSGWVIGRSIQETQYF

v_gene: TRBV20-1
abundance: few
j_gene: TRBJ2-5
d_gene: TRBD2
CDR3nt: TGCAGTGCTGCCCCAAGCGGGGGGCTTAAAGAGACCCAGTACTTC
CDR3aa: CSAAPSGGLKETQYF

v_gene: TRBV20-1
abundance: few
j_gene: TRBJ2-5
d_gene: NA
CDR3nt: TGCAGTGCCCAGAAGGCCCCACTAGCTCGGGGGACCCAGTACTTC
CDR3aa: CSAQKAPLARGTQYF

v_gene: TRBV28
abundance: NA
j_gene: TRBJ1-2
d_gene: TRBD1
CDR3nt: TGTGCCAGCAGGACCCTCGGACAGGGACCGGGCTACACCTTC
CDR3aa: CASRTLGQGPGYTF

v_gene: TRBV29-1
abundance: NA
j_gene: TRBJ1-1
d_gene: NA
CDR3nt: TGCAGCGTTGAAGGGCTATACGCTGAAGCTTTCTTT
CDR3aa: CSVEGLYAEAFF

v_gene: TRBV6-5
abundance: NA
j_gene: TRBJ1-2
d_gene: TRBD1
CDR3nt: TGTGCCAGCACCGAGCATGTGTCGGGACAGAACTATGGCTACACCTTC
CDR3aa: CASTEHVSGQNYGYTF

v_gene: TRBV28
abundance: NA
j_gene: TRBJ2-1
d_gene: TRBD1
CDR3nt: TGTGCCAGCAGTCCGGGACAGGTGATCAATGAGCAGTTCTTC
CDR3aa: CASSPGQVINEQFF

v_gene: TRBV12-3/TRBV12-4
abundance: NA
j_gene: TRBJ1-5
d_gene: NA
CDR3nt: TGTGCCAGCAGTTTATCCGGGGGAATACGCAATCAGCCCCAGCATTTT
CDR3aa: CASSLSGGIRNQPQHF

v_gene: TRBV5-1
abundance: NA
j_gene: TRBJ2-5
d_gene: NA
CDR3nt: TGCGCCAGCGGGGTCGGCGGGGCTCAAGAGACCCAGTACTTC
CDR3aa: CASGVGGAQETQYF

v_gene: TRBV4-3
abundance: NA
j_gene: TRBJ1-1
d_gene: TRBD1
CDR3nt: TGCGCCAGCCGTAACAGGGGGCAAGGAACTGAAGCTTTCTTT
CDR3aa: CASRNRGQGTEAFF

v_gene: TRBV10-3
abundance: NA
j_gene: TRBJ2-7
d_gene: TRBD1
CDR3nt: TGTGCCATCCGGGGTAGTAGACAGGGTGACGAGCAGTACTTC
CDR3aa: CAIRGSRQGDEQYF

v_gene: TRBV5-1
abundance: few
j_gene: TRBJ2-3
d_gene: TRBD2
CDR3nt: TGCGCCAGCAGCTCCGGACTAGCGGGGGGGGCTAGCACAGATACGCAGTATTTT
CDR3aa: CASSSGLAGGASTDTQYF

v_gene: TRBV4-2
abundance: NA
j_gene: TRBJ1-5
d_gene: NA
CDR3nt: TGTGCCAGCAGCCAAGAGGCCCGATTGGGTCAGCCCCAGCATTTT
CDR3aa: CASSQEARLGQPQHF

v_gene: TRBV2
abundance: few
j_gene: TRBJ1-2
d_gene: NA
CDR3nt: TGTGCCAGCATTGAAGGCTACACCTTC
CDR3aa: CASIEGYTF

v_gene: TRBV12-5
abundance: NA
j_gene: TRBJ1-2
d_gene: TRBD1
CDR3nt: TGTGCTAGTGGTTCACGGACAGGGGGAGACTATGGCTACACCTTC
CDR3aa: CASGSRTGGDYGYTF

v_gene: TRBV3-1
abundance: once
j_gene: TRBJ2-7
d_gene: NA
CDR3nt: TGTGCCAGCAGCCAAGGAAGGATGCGGGTCTACTCCTACGAGCAGTACTTC
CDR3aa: CASSQGRMRVYSYEQYF

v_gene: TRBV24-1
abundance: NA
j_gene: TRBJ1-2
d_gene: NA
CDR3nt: TGTGCCACCAGTGACATGGGACGGAACTATGGCTACACCTTC
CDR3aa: CATSDMGRNYGYTF

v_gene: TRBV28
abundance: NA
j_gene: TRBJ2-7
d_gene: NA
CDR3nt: TGTGCCAGCAGTTTCGCCCGTGAAGCTACCTCCTACGAGCAGTACTTC
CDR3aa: CASSFAREATSYEQYF

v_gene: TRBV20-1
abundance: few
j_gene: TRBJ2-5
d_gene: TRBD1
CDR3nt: TGCAGTGCTAGAGATGGGGACAGGGTTTGGGAGACCCAGTACTTC
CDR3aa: CSARDGDRVWETQYF

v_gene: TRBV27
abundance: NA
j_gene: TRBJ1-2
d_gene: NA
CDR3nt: TGTGCCAGCAGTTTCGCGGGAGGGGGCTATGGCTACACCTTC
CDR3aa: CASSFAGGGYGYTF

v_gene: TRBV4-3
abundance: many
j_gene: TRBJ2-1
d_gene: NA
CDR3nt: TGCGCCAGCAGCCAAGGGGAGGGGGATTACAATGAGCAGTTCTTC
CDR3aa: CASSQGEGDYNEQFF

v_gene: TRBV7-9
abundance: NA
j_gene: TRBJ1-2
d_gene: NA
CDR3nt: TGTGCCAGCAGCCACGACACGGCCCAGGATGGCTACACCTTC
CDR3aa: CASSHDTAQDGYTF

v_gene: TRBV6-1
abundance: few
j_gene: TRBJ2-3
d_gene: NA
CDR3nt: TGTGCCAGCAGTGAAGAGGGGCCCCCCACAGATACGCAGTATTTT
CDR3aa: CASSEEGPPTDTQYF

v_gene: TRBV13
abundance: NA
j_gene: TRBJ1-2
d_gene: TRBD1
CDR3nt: TGTGCCAGCAGCATCACCACAGGGGGCCGCGGTAGCACCTTC
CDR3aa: CASSITTGGRGSTF

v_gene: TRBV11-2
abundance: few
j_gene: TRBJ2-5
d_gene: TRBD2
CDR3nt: TGTGCCAGCAGCCAAGCGGGGGGGCGGTCCGAGACCCAGTACTTC
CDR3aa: CASSQAGGRSETQYF

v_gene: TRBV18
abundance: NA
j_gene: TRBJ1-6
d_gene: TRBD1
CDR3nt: TGTGCCAGCTCACCTGGGACAGGGGAAGTCGGTTCACCCCTCCACTTT
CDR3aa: CASSPGTGEVGSPLHF

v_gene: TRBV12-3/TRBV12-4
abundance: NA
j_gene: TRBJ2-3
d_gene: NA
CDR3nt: TGTGCCAGCAGTTACGGTGGGTTACCAAGCACAGATACGCAGTATTTT
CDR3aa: CASSYGGLPSTDTQYF

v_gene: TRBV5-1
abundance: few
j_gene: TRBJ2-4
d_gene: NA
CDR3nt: TGCGCCAGCAGCTTGCGTCCCAGTTCAGCCAAAAACATTCAGTACTTC
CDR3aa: CASSLRPSSAKNIQYF

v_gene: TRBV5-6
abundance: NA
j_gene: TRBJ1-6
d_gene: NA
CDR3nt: TGTGCCAGCAGCTCCCCAGGGGAAGTCCTCCACTTT
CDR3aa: CASSSPGEVLHF

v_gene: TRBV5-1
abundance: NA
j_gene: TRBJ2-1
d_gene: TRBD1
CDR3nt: TGCGCCAGCAGCGATGGGGACAGGGTTGTGGACAATGAGCAGTTCTTC
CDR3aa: CASSDGDRVVDNEQFF

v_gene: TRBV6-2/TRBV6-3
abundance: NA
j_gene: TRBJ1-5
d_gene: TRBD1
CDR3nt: TGTGCCAGCAGCTCGGGGACAGGGGCGACTCAGCCCCAGCATTTT
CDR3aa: CASSSGTGATQPQHF